This T cell receptor (beta chain) was sequenced for a study of cytomegalovirus exposure and HLA in healthy donors. At the level of the study: Caucasian-associated ancestry cluster membership applied to under 85% of 398 genotyped donors.

V lost 0 bases to trimming and J lost 2 bases, with 7 bases between them. The germline V gene has CDR1 SGHNT and CDR2 YYREEE (reference sequence). The CDR3 loop spans 14 amino acids. Amplification used 60 Vbeta primers and 13 Jbeta primers. Clones were sequenced by immunoSEQ multiplex PCR, and TCRdb holds only the in-frame ones, with some missing. This table has 100,000 to 150,000 clones, 81% appearing once. This sequence originates from a woman aged 40 to 55 in good health and CMV-seropositive. The chain carries TRBV5-4 and TRBJ2-3; D is uncertain. Sequenced material: PBMCs. CDR3 nucleotides: TGTGCCAGCAGCTTGGTGGCCCTCACAGATACGCAGTATTTT. Translation: CASSLVALTDTQYF. The whole variable domain, remainder taken from reference TRBV5-4 and TRBJ2-3, is ETGVTQSPTHLIKTRGQQVTLRCSSQSGHNTVSWYQQALGQGPQFIFQYYREEENGRGNFPPRFSGLQFPNYSSELNVNALELDDSALYLCASSLVALTDTQYFGPGTRLTVL.